This paragraph reports one TCR beta chain. In TCRdb, the reads were re-called with MiXCR into one record per CDR3 protein. Of about 240,000 distinct CDR3 sequences in the sample, 25% to 35% were seen once. The data derive from a study of kidney transplant recipient with SARS-CoV-2 infection. Germline CDR1 reads SGHRS; CDR2 reads YFSETQ. V was shortened by 7 bases and J by 4 bases, with 23 bases between the two germline ends. The CDR3 contains 16 residues. The sample was a blood sample, taken at baseline and around day 110 from a kidney transplant recipient. This TCR was recovered from a male patient aged 25-45 years who had COVID-19 and was a kidney transplant recipient. Some T cells may be the graft donor's. V usage is TRBV5-1 and J usage is TRBJ1-2; weak D call: TRBD1 (5 bases). The CDR3 bases are TGCGCCAGCTGGACAAGATCGGTTCGAAAGACCTATGGCTACACCTTC. This translates into CASWTRSVRKTYGYTF.